Below, 5 T cell receptor beta chains from the same sample are listed, as sequenced in a study of human T cells and chemical hapten exposure (TCRdb year 2021). The time point label here, explained by the study, means: patch test 1, 2 weeks after DPC sensitization. What the treatment or condition label conveys for this sample: therapeutic diphenylcyclopropenone sensitization with weekly scalp DPC. Library prep was done by RACE. Data came from a NextSeq 500. The public reads were reanalyzed by TCRdb: fastp trimming at Q25, MiXCR alignment, in-frame beta chains only. Here each entry gathers all rows of one CDR3 protein and keeps the most common genes and DNA. A total of approximately 71,000 distinct CDR3 sequences appear in this sample, 9.8% of them only once. The top ten hold approximately 3% of the sample. Sequenced here: whole blood, sampled in connection with sensitization to the hapten diphenylcyclopropenone (DPC). Receptors were obtained from a woman between 40 and 50 years old with alopecia areata. Some clones in this sample may be carry-over from other donors' samples.

The chain's CDR3 is CASSSRYTDNEQFF. In nucleotides, the CDR3 is TGTGCCAGCAGCTCCCGTTACACAGACAATGAGCAGTTCTTC. The rearrangement joins TRBV7-2 to TRBJ2-1; D unresolved. CDR3 length equals 14 residues. Germline CDR1 SGHTA, CDR2 FQGNSA. V lost 4 bases and J lost 5, with 12 bases in between.

Comment on this clonotype: One base away lies a much larger clone, so this may be a sequencing read error. Because it lacks the conserved phenylalanine or tryptophan at the end, this CDR3 is likely a read error. Because the CDR3's place on the DNA is in doubt, the DNA is left out and the CDR3 is given as listed by TCRdb. The genes are TRBV18 and TRBJ1-1; the DNA was not compared with TRBD1, the D call given in the table. From germline, CDR1 is KGHSH and CDR2 LQKENI. A total of 15 residues make up the CDR3, ends included. CDR3 sequence reads: CASSPQGQGITEAFL.

The CDR3 region is CSGEGGVYEQYF. CDR3 bases: TGCAGTGGCGAGGGGGGAGTCTACGAGCAGTACTTC. This rearrangement joins TRBV20-1 to TRBJ2-7; tentatively, D is TRBD1 or TRBD2 (6 bases each). The CDR3 runs to 12 residues. The germline V gene has CDR1 DFQATT and CDR2 SNEGSKA (reference sequence). Trimming took off 7 bases at V and 3 bases at J, with 13 bases between the two ends.

This clonotype was detected ten times or more. The chain is built from TRBV24-1 and TRBJ1-2; D is perhaps TRBD1 (5 bases). This CDR3 is 16 amino acids long. V was cut by 6 bases and J by 1 base, with 17 bases left in between. Germline CDR1 is KGHDR and CDR2 is SFDVKD. Here the CDR3 DNA reads TGTGCCACCAGTACAGGAGGTGAATCCTTTAACTATGGCTACACCTTC. Amino acids: CATSTGGESFNYGYTF.

V and J are TRBV5-6 and TRBJ1-1; no firm D call. CDR3 length: 13 amino acids. The V gene lost 1 base and the J gene lost 10 bases, with 14 bases spanning the gap. The germline gives CDR1 SGHDT, CDR2 YYEEEE. The DNA of the CDR3 is TGTGCCAGCAGCTTGAGTCCGGAAGAAGGAGCTTTCTTT. Protein product: CASSLSPEEGAFF.